One and the same sample provided the 15 T cell receptor beta chains below, sequenced in a study of T cells in localized non-small cell lung cancer. TCRdb's copy holds only in-frame clones and misses some; the assay was immunoSEQ multiplex PCR. This sample yields around 17,000 clones, of which 90% are seen a single time; 0.9% to 1.5% belongs to the top ten. Sequences were derived from peripheral blood mononuclear cells, sampled before any cancer treatment. Source of these receptors: a woman aged 35 to 75 with stage III lung adenocarcinoma.

V gene TRBV5-1 combines with J gene TRBJ2-2; TRBD1 is a possible D gene (6 bases). CDR1 and CDR2 from the germline V gene are SGHRS and YFSETQ. The CDR3 spans 14 residues. V lost 4 bases to trimming and J lost 1 base, with 8 bases between them. CDR3: CASSRGQNTGELFF. The CDR3 DNA follows: TGCGCCAGCAGCAGGGGACAGAACACCGGGGAGCTGTTTTTT.

The rearrangement joins TRBV7-2 to TRBJ1-6; the D is unclear. The length of the CDR3 is 15 residues. Trimming left V 4 bases short and J 10 bases short, with 17 bases between. CDR1 is SGHTA, CDR2 FQGNSA, per germline. The CDR3 coding sequence is TGTGCCAGCAGCTCCCAGACTGTTTCTCAATCACCCCTCCACTTT. It codes for CASSSQTVSQSPLHF.

This rearrangement joins TRBV28 to TRBJ1-2; D gene uncertain. The germline V and J ends were trimmed by 3 bases and 2 bases, with 7 bases remaining between them. This CDR3 contains 13 residues. Germline values: CDR1 MDHEN, CDR2 SYDVKM. The chain's CDR3 is CASSFTVNYGYTF. The CDR3 DNA is TGTGCCAGCAGTTTCACTGTGAACTATGGCTACACCTTC.

The V and J genes are TRBV30 and TRBJ2-5, with a possible D match to TRBD1 (6 bases). The length of the CDR3 is 13 residues. Looked up from germline, CDR1 is GTSNPN and CDR2 is SVGIG (reference sequence). The V and J ends lost 4 bases and 4 bases respectively, with 13 bases between them. CDR3 coding DNA: TGTGCCTGGACCACAGGGTGGACAGAGACCCAGTACTTC. This codes for CAWTTGWTETQYF.

The chain is built from TRBV7-2 and TRBJ2-6; tentatively, D is TRBD2 (6 bases). CDR1 and CDR2 from the germline V gene are SGHTA and FQGNSA. CDR3 size: 17 residues. Trimming stripped 1 base from V and 2 bases from J, with 12 bases between. CDR3 residues: CASSLGPGVAGANVLTF. DNA for the CDR3: TGTGCCAGCAGCTTAGGACCGGGGGTGGCTGGGGCCAACGTCCTGACTTTC.

The chain employs TRBV6-6 and TRBJ2-7; 9 bases map to TRBD1. The germline gives CDR1 MNHNY, CDR2 SVGAGI (reference sequence). Germline trimming cut 4 bases from V and 7 bases from J; bases unmatched to any gene: 8. This CDR3 is built from 14 residues. CDR3 sequence (DNA): TGTGCCAGCAGTTTACGGGACAGGGCTGGGGAGCAGTACTTC. Amino acids: CASSLRDRAGEQYF.

This chain connects TRBV5-1 to TRBJ2-7, with D perhaps matching TRBD2 (6 bases). This CDR3 spans 16 amino acids. V was pared by 2 bases and J by 0 bases, with 15 bases between. Germline V gene data show CDR1 as SGHRS and CDR2 as YFSETQ. The CDR3 sequence: CASSLTGTQLSYEQYF. CDR3 nucleotide sequence: TGCGCCAGCAGCTTAACCGGGACTCAACTCTCCTACGAGCAGTACTTC.

This clone was found once. The genes are TRBV5-4 and TRBJ2-1; perhaps TRBD2 as D (7 bases). CDR3 length: 16 amino acids. The V end lost 3 bases, the J end lost 0 bases, and 13 bases lay between the germline ends. The germline CDR1 and CDR2 sequences are SGHNT and YYREEE (reference sequence). The CDR3 coding sequence is TGTGCCAGCAGCTGGGGAGGGGGAAGCTCCTACAATGAGCAGTTCTTC. It specifies CASSWGGGSSYNEQFF. Variable domain in full (rest from reference TRBV5-4 and TRBJ2-1): ETGVTQSPTHLIKTRGQQVTLRCSSQSGHNTVSWYQQALGQGPQFIFQYYREEENGRGNFPPRFSGLQFPNYSSELNVNALELDDSALYLCASSWGGGSSYNEQFFGPGTRLTVL.

The CDR3 reads CASSLVASSADTQYF. The CDR3 DNA reads as TGCGCCAGCAGCTTGGTTGCCAGCTCCGCAGATACGCAGTATTTT. V gene TRBV5-1 combines with J gene TRBJ2-3, with D hard to call. The CDR3 extends over 15 amino acids. The ends were cut back, 0 bases at V and 4 bases at J, with 12 bases in the middle. Germline V gives CDR1 SGHRS, CDR2 YFSETQ.

The chain employs TRBV18 and TRBJ2-5, with 12 bases aligning to TRBD2. V shed 8 bases and J 5 bases; nucleotides not matched to a gene: 21. This CDR3 comprises 19 residues. Per germline, CDR1 KGHSH and CDR2 LQKENI. This CDR3 is CASALGLAGSGPHRETQYF. The CDR3 bases are TGTGCCAGCGCACTCGGACTAGCGGGGTCTGGGCCCCACAGGGAGACCCAGTACTTC.

V usage is TRBV11-3 and J usage is TRBJ2-7; D is perhaps TRBD2 (5 bases). This CDR3 is 16 amino acids long. Per the germline V gene, CDR1 is SGHNT and CDR2 is YENEEA. V lost 0 bases to trimming and J lost 2 bases, with 14 bases between them. This CDR3 reads CASSLDHSGGAYEQYF. CDR3 DNA sequence: TGTGCCAGCAGCTTAGATCACAGCGGAGGCGCCTACGAGCAGTACTTC.

The J gene is TRBJ2-4, the V gene TRBV4-3, with TRBD1 identical over 7 bases. The junction had 4 bases not matched to a gene; V was cut back by 4 bases and J by 1 base. Germline values: CDR1 LGHNA, CDR2 YSLEER. CDR3 length equals 15 residues. CDR3 coding DNA: TGCGCCAGCAGCCGAACAGGGGATGCCAAAAACATTCAGTACTTC. Amino acid sequence: CASSRTGDAKNIQYF.

This rearrangement joins TRBV9 to TRBJ2-3, with TRBD2 matching over 8 bases. V trimming: 0 bases; J trimming: 1 base; junction bases outside the gene matches: 4. The CDR3 spans 16 residues. CDR1 SGDLS and CDR2 YYNGEE come from the germline V gene. CDR3 sequence (DNA): TGTGCCAGCAGCGTAGACGGAGCGGGGGGCACAGATACGCAGTATTTT. It codes for CASSVDGAGGTDTQYF.

This chain joins TRBV5-5 and TRBJ2-7; 8 nucleotides line up with TRBD1. V dropped 4 bases and J dropped 4; count of bases not matched to a gene: 7. Looked up from germline, CDR1 is SGHKS and CDR2 is YYEKEE (reference sequence). This CDR3 has 14 residues. DNA of the CDR3: TGTGCCAGCAGCCCGCAGGGGGCTTCTTACGAGCAGTACTTC. It is translated as CASSPQGASYEQYF.

The chain combines TRBV7-9 with TRBJ2-1, with 8 bases matching TRBD2. The CDR3 contains 16 residues. Germline CDR1 reads SEHNR; CDR2 reads FQNEAQ (reference sequence). J was trimmed by 3 bases and V by 5 bases; bases with no gene match: 9. CDR3 DNA sequence: TGTGCCAGCAGCAGAGTAGCGGGATCGGTCTACAATGAGCAGTTCTTC. Amino acids: CASSRVAGSVYNEQFF.